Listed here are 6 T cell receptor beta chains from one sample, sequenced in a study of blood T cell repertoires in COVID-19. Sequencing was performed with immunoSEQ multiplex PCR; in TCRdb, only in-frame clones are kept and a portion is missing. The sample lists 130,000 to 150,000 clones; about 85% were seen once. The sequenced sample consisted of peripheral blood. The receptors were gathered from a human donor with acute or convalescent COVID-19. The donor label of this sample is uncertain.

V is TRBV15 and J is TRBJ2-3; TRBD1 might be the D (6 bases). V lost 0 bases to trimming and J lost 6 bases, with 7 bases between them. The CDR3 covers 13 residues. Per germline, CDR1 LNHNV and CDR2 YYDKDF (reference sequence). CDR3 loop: CATSRDQGDTQYF. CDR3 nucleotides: TGTGCCACCAGCAGAGATCAGGGGGATACGCAGTATTTT.

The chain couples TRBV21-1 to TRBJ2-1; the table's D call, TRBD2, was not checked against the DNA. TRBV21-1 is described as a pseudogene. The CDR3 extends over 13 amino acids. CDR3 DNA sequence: TGTGCCAGCAGCAAAGAGGCTAGAGATGAGCAGTTCTTC. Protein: CASSKEARDEQFF.

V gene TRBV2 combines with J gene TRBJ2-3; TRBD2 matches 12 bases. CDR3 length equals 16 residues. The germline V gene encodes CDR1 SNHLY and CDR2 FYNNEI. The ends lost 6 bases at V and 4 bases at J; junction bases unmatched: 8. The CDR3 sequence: CASSDSLAGGPDTQYF. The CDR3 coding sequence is TGTGCCAGCAGCGACTCTCTAGCGGGAGGGCCAGATACGCAGTATTTT.

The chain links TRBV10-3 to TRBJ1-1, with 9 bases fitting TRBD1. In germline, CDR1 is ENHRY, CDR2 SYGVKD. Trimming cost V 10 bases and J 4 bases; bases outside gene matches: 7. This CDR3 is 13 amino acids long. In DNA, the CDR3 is TGTGCCACCGGGGACAGGGAATTCACTGAAGCTTTCTTT. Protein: CATGDREFTEAFF.

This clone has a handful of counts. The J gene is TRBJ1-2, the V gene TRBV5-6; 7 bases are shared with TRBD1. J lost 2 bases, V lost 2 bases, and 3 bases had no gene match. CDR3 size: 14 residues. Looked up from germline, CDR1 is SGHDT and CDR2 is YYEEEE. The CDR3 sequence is CASSLQGTNYGYTF. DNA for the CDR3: TGTGCCAGCAGCTTACAGGGGACCAACTATGGCTACACCTTC.

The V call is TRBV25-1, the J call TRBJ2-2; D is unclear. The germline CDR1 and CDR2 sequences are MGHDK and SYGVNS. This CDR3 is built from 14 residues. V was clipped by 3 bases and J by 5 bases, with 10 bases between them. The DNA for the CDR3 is TGTGCCAGCAGTGAGGGCGTTAGGACCGGGGAGCTGTTTTTT. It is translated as CASSEGVRTGELFF.